The next 28 T cell receptor beta chains were all read from a single sample in a study of beta chain features in type 1 diabetes. TCRB transcripts that were expressed got sequenced, as all of the isolated RNA had been reverse transcribed. Generated by immunoSEQ multiplex PCR, the TCRdb table keeps only in-frame clones and is missing some. This table holds 350,000 to 450,000 clones, about 15% found once. The sample consisted of naive CD4+ T cells from blood. The receptor source for this set is a young man in good health.

The chain uses TRBV4-1 and TRBJ2-7; D unresolved. Trimming took off 2 bases at V and 2 bases at J, with 22 bases between the two ends. This CDR3 has 18 amino acids. From germline, CDR1 is MGHRA and CDR2 YSYEKL. The CDR3 DNA follows: TGCGCCAGCAGCCAATATCCCTTATCCCTCGCGGCAACCTACGAGCAGTACGTC. Amino acids: CASSQYPLSLAATYEQYV.

This clone was detected a few times. The V and J genes are TRBV5-1 and TRBJ2-7; possibly TRBD1 or TRBD2 for D (5 bases each). The germline CDR1 and CDR2 sequences are SGHRS and YFSETQ. The CDR3 has 15 amino acids. Trimming took off 0 bases at V and 2 bases at J, with 12 bases between the two ends. CDR3 DNA: TGCGCCAGCAGCTTGGGTCCGGGGACCACCTACGAGCAGTACGTC. It is translated as CASSLGPGTTYEQYV.

This clone was counted between two and nine times. This rearrangement joins TRBV4-3 to TRBJ2-7; a possible D gene is TRBD1 (6 bases). Germline V gene lookup returns CDR1 LGHNA and CDR2 YSLEER. V was cut by 0 bases and J by 6 bases, with 15 bases left in between. This CDR3 has 15 residues. CDR3 DNA: TGCGCCAGCAGCCAAGAGGGGGCTATCCTAGCCGAGCAGTACTTC. Translation gives CASSQEGAILAEQYF.

This clone was seen at least ten times. V is TRBV29-1 and J is TRBJ1-1; D unclear. Germline V CDR1 and CDR2: SQVTM, ANQGSEA. This CDR3 region has 13 residues. The ends were cut back, 4 bases at V and 0 bases at J, with 9 bases in the middle. The CDR3 is CSVVRFMNTEAFF. CDR3 in DNA: TGCAGCGTTGTCCGGTTCATGAACACTGAAGCTTTCTTT.

The chain joins TRBV6-1 to TRBJ2-1, with 11 bases matching TRBD2. This CDR3 is 15 amino acids long. CDR1 is MNHNS, CDR2 SASEGT, per germline. V was clipped by 6 bases and J by 8 bases; unmatched bases: 9. The CDR3 nucleotides read TGTGCCAGCAGCGCAGGCCTAGCGGGGGGTTATGAGCAGTTCTTC. This gives the protein CASSAGLAGGYEQFF.

J is TRBJ2-4 and V is TRBV29-1; D remains ambiguous. Germline CDR1 is SQVTM and CDR2 is ANQGSEA. The CDR3 contains 14 residues. V lost 4 bases and J lost 3, with 13 bases in between. The chain's CDR3 is CSVGSSVDKNIQYF. CDR3 sequence (DNA): TGCAGCGTTGGCAGTAGTGTGGACAAAAACATTCAGTACTTC.

This rearrangement joins TRBV29-1 to TRBJ1-1; TRBD1 might be the D (6 bases). The length of the CDR3 is 11 residues. Trimming shortened V by 0 bases and J by 10 bases, and 9 bases separated the two germline ends. The germline gives CDR1 SQVTM, CDR2 ANQGSEA. CDR3 residues: CSVEDWGAAFF. The CDR3 nucleotides are TGCAGCGTTGAAGATTGGGGGGCAGCTTTCTTT.

J is TRBJ2-3 and V is TRBV9, with D possibly being TRBD2 (5 bases). CDR1 and CDR2 (germline): SGDLS, YYNGEE. The germline V and J ends were trimmed by 7 bases and 2 bases, with 14 bases remaining between them. There are 14 residues in the CDR3. The CDR3 bases are TGTGCCAGCGCCCGATTCGGGGACACAGATACGCAGTATTTT. Translated: CASARFGDTDTQYF.

The CDR3 loop is CASSYEGGLLETQYF. CDR3 DNA sequence: TGTGCCAGCAGTTATGAAGGGGGTTTGTTAGAGACCCAGTACTTC. The chain couples TRBV6-6 to TRBJ2-5, with D possibly being TRBD1 (6 bases). Germline CDR1 MNHNY, CDR2 SVGAGI (reference sequence). The CDR3 has 15 residues. V was cut by 3 bases and J by 4 bases, with 15 bases left in between.

In its sample, this clone was seen a few times. The chain has TRBV2 and TRBJ2-5; no definite D call. The germline gives CDR1 SNHLY, CDR2 FYNNEI. The ends were cut back, 2 bases at V and 3 bases at J, with 1 base in the middle. The CDR3 has 11 amino acids. Here the CDR3 reads CASSEKETQYF. DNA of the CDR3: TGTGCCAGCAGTGAAAAAGAGACCCAGTACTTC.

On this clone itself: The same CDR3 also results from other DNA sequences found in this sample. This rearrangement joins TRBV20-1 to TRBJ2-3; D not certain. V dropped 5 bases and J dropped 5 bases, with 5 bases sitting between them. CDR1 and CDR2 from the germline V gene are DFQATT and SNEGSKA (reference sequence). The CDR3 loop spans 10 amino acids. The CDR3 DNA reads as TGCAGTGCTCTCGGAGATACGCAGTATTTT. It translates to CSALGDTQYF.

This clone was detected only a few times. The chain carries TRBV7-2 and TRBJ2-7, with 7 bases that match TRBD2. The CDR3 is made up of 14 amino acids. Germline loops: CDR1 SGHTA, CDR2 FQGNSA. After removal of 5 bases from V and 3 bases from J, the junction contained 7 bases not matched to a gene. The CDR3 region has the DNA TGTGCCAGCAGCAGGCTGGCGGGAGTCTACGAGCAGTACGTC. Amino acid sequence: CASSRLAGVYEQYV.

This clone was seen a few times. The chain combines TRBV27 with TRBJ2-7; D is unclear. V shed 5 bases and J shed 6 bases, with 8 bases lying between them. Germline V CDR1 and CDR2: MNHEY, SMNVEV (reference sequence). The CDR3 covers 11 residues. DNA for the CDR3: TGTGCCAGCAGTAAGTACTGCGAGCAGTACGTC. Translation gives CASSKYCEQYV.

This clone came up a few times. The rearrangement joins TRBV11-2 to TRBJ2-1; D unclear. The V gene's germline CDR1 is SGHAT and CDR2 FQNNGV. The CDR3 has 15 amino acids. The germline V and J ends were trimmed by 5 bases and 0 bases, with 11 bases remaining between them. CDR3 DNA: TGTGCCAGCAGCGTCATAGCTTCCTCCTACAATGAGCAGTTCTTC. Its protein product is CASSVIASSYNEQFF.

This clone has just a few counts. The chain joins TRBV13 to TRBJ2-7, with a weak D call TRBD1 (6 bases). This CDR3 has 13 residues. CDR1 is PRHDT and CDR2 is FYEKMQ in the germline V gene (reference sequence). V gave up 11 bases and J gave up 2 bases, with 16 bases separating them. CDR3 in DNA: TGTGCCTCAAGGAGGACAGCAACCTACGAGCAGTACTTC. Translated: CASRRTATYEQYF.

This clone was observed a handful of times. The chain recombines TRBV4-3 with TRBJ2-2; tentative D call: TRBD2 (5 bases). V was shortened by 4 bases and J by 7 bases, with 10 bases between the two germline ends. This CDR3 comprises 13 residues. The germline V gene has CDR1 LGHNA and CDR2 YSLEER. CDR3 residues: CASSRRTYGELFF. In DNA form, the CDR3 reads TGCGCCAGCAGCCGCAGGACTTACGGGGAGCTGTTTTTT.

This clone was counted between two and nine times. The chain employs TRBV15 and TRBJ2-5; D is ambiguous. The V gene's germline CDR1 is LNHNV and CDR2 YYDKDF (reference sequence). The CDR3 contains 13 residues. Trimming took 6 bases from V and 8 from J, leaving 16 bases between them. CDR3 DNA sequence: TGTGCCACCAGGACCTTGGGTATCATCACCCAGTACTTC. Its translation is CATRTLGIITQYF. The full variable domain, in which reference TRBV15 and TRBJ2-5 provide the parts outside the CDR3, is DAMVIQNPRYQVTQFGKPVTLSCSQTLNHNVMYWYQQKSSQAPKLLFHYYDKDFNNEADTPDNFQSRRPNTSFCFLDIRSPGLGDTAMYLCATRTLGIITQYFGPGTRLLVL.

The table lists this clone with a few counts. The J gene is TRBJ2-5, the V gene TRBV25-1, with D perhaps being TRBD1 or TRBD2 (5 bases each). This CDR3 is built from 17 residues. Germline loops: CDR1 MGHDK, CDR2 SYGVNS. V was shortened by 4 bases and J by 6 bases, with 24 bases between the two germline ends. The CDR3 is CASSALGEGPTRKTQYF. The CDR3 coding sequence is TGTGCCAGCAGTGCCCTGGGAGAGGGACCAACACGGAAGACCCAGTACTTC.

A few counts support this clone. V gene TRBV5-1 combines with J gene TRBJ1-1; D gene uncertain. Per the germline V gene, CDR1 is SGHRS and CDR2 is YFSETQ. Deletions cut 2 bases from V and 3 bases from J, with 8 bases between. The CDR3 contains 13 residues. The CDR3 loop reads CASSFLLDTEAFF. In DNA form, the CDR3 reads TGCGCCAGCAGCTTCCTGTTGGACACTGAAGCTTTCTTT.

The rearrangement uses TRBV10-3 and TRBJ1-2; 9 bases are shared with TRBD1. V was clipped by 8 bases and J by 8 bases; unmatched bases: 12. The CDR3 spans 14 residues. Looked up from germline, CDR1 is ENHRY and CDR2 is SYGVKD. The CDR3 loop is CAIRPDRGLQGYTF. The CDR3 nucleotides are TGTGCCATCCGACCGGACAGGGGTTTACAAGGCTACACCTTC.

This clone showed up many times. V is TRBV29-1 and J is TRBJ2-5; D possibly uses TRBD1 or TRBD2 (5 bases each). CDR3 size: 13 residues. V was clipped by 7 bases and J by 2 bases, with 14 bases between them. Germline V gives CDR1 SQVTM, CDR2 ANQGSEA. CDR3 sequence reads: CSARTRGQETQYF. CDR3 sequence (DNA): TGCAGCGCCCGGACGAGGGGACAAGAGACCCAGTACTTC.

The chain combines TRBV7-2 with TRBJ2-2, with D unresolved. The CDR3 spans 13 residues. Trimming left V 1 base short and J 11 bases short, with 11 bases between. CDR1 and CDR2 from the germline V gene are SGHTA and FQGNSA. The CDR3 region is CASSLVGTVELFF. Here the CDR3 DNA reads TGTGCCAGCAGCTTAGTCGGCACGGTAGAGCTGTTTTTT. The whole variable domain, remainder taken from reference TRBV7-2 and TRBJ2-2, is GAGVSQSPSNKVTEKGKDVELRCDPISGHTALYWYRQSLGQGLEFLIYFQGNSAPDKSGLPSDRFSAERTGGSVSTLTIQRTQQEDSAVYLCASSLVGTVELFFGEGSRLTVL.

The V and J genes are TRBV14 and TRBJ1-2; D is unclear. V lost 3 bases and J lost 6, with 11 bases in between. Germline V gives CDR1 SGHDN, CDR2 FVKESK. The CDR3 spans 13 residues. The CDR3 region has the DNA TGTGCCAGCAGCCAGACCATCTATGATGGCTACACCTTC. Translated, it gives CASSQTIYDGYTF.

This clone was detected a few times. The J gene is TRBJ2-7, the V gene TRBV9, with 9 bases identical to TRBD1. The CDR3 sequence is 14 residues long. V lost 4 bases to trimming and J lost 3 bases; unmatched junction nucleotides: 5. CDR1 and CDR2 from the germline V gene are SGDLS and YYNGEE. In DNA form, the CDR3 reads TGTGCCAGCAGCCCCCGGGGACAGGGCTACGAGCAGTACTTC. This sequence encodes CASSPRGQGYEQYF.

This clone was observed a handful of times. The genes are TRBV19 and TRBJ2-1; D may be TRBD2 (6 bases). Trimming shortened V by 7 bases and J by 3 bases, and 13 bases separated the two germline ends. The CDR3 length is 14 residues. The germline V gene has CDR1 LNHDA and CDR2 SQIVND (reference sequence). In DNA, the CDR3 is TGTGCCAGTACCATGGGTAGCGGCTACAATGAGCAGTTCTTC. Residues: CASTMGSGYNEQFF.

This clone occurred a few times. V is TRBV11-3 and J is TRBJ2-7, with 13 positions matching TRBD2. J lost 4 bases, V lost 5 bases, and 8 bases had no gene match. The CDR3 contains 16 residues. CDR1 and CDR2 from the germline V gene are SGHNT and YENEEA. CDR3 in amino acids: CASSTAGTSGIYEQYV. The CDR3 coding sequence is TGTGCCAGCAGCACCGCCGGGACTAGCGGGATTTACGAGCAGTACGTC.

This clone was counted between two and nine times. V gene TRBV29-1 combines with J gene TRBJ1-2, with 10 bases matching TRBD1. The CDR3 consists of 15 residues. Germline CDR1 reads SQVTM; CDR2 reads ANQGSEA. V shed 4 bases, J shed 7 bases, and the junction held 12 bases outside the gene matches. This chain's CDR3 is CSVGAPGQGSRGYTF. Written as DNA, the CDR3 is TGCAGCGTTGGGGCCCCGGGACAGGGGTCCCGTGGCTACACCTTC.

Points on this clone: This specimen includes other DNA sequences encoding the same CDR3. V usage is TRBV27 and J usage is TRBJ1-1; the D gene is possibly TRBD1 (6 bases). CDR1 and CDR2 (germline): MNHEY, SMNVEV (reference sequence). This CDR3 contains 13 residues. The germline V and J ends were trimmed by 0 bases and 5 bases, with 7 bases remaining between them. The CDR3 loop reads CASSLSGGTEAFF. As DNA, the CDR3 is TGTGCCAGCAGTTTATCAGGGGGGACTGAAGCTTTCTTT.